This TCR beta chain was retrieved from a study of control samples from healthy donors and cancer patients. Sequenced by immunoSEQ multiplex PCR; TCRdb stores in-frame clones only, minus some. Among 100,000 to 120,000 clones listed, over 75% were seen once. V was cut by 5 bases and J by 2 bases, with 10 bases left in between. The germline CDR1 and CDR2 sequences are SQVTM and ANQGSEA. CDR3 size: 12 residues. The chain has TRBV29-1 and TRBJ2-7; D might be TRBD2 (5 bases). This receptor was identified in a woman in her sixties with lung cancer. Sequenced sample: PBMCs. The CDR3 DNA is TGCAGCGTTAATGAGGGAACCTACGAGCAGTACTTC. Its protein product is CSVNEGTYEQYF.